This T cell receptor (beta chain) was recovered during a study of cytomegalovirus exposure and HLA in healthy donors. Study context: Among the 300 to 500 genotyped donors, approximately 82% were placed in the Caucasian-associated ancestry cluster. Study findings and constraints: The classifier reportedly diagnosed cytomegalovirus status with high sensitivity and specificity. In an earlier analysis, in roughly 580 donors, most V segments appeared productive either ~87% or ~30% of the time.

The CDR3 is 14 residues long. Germline trimming cut 5 bases from V and 7 bases from J; bases unmatched to any gene: 7. Per the germline V gene, CDR1 is LNHDA and CDR2 is SQIVND (reference sequence). The PCR employed 60 Vbeta primers together with 13 Jbeta primers. The method was immunoSEQ multiplex PCR; TCRdb's version includes in-frame clones alone and lacks a portion of them. The sample consists of around 190,000 clones, around 77% of them appearing once. All donors participated as healthy donors of bone marrow. With regard to this clone: What it binds is unknown.

Sequenced sample: PBMCs. This sequence originates from a man in his sixties in good health and CMV-seronegative. The rearrangement uses TRBV19 and TRBJ1-5, with 8 bases matching TRBD1. DNA for the CDR3: TGTGCCAGTAGTGCCCAGGGGGCAAAGCAGCCCCAGCATTTT. Its protein product is CASSAQGAKQPQHF. Complete variable domain (other parts from reference TRBV19 and TRBJ1-5): DGGITQSPKYLFRKEGQNVTLSCEQNLNHDAMYWYRQDPGQGLRLIYYSQIVNDFQKGDIAEGYSVSREKKESFPLTVTSAQKNPTAFYLCASSAQGAKQPQHFGDGTRLSIL.